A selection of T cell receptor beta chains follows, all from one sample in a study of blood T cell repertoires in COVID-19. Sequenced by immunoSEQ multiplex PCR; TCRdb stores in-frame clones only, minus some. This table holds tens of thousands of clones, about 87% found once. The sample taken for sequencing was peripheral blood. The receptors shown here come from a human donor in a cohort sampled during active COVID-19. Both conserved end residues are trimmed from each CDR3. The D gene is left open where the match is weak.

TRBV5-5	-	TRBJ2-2	ASSFHRVTGELF
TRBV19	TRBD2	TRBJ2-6	ASRGGLAGPSGANVLT
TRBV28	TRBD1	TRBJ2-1	ATVGPGQGARWEV
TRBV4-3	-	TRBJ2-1	ASSQGLPNNEQF
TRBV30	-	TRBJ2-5	AWSPGGVQETQY
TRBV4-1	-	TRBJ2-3	ASSREPYIDTQY
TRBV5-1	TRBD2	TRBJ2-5	ASSYSGEIQETQY
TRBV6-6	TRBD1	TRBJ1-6	AIRQGLDSPLH
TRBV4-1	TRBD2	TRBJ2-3	ASTGGVADTQY
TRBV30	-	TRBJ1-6	AWSVLLRENSPLH
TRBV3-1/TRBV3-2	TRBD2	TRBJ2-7	ASSLHSGRGYEQY
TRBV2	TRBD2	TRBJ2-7	ASRGPFSSGTSYEQY
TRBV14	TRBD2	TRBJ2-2	ASSRTSGILTGELF
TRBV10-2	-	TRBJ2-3	ASGGNDLSTDTQY
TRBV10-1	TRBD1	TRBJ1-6	ASYDRGKRRGSYNSPLH
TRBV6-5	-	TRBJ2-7	ASSVDSYEQY
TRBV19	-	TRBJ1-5	ASSIAPGRGNQPQH
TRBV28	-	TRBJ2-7	ASSSLLAQAYEQY
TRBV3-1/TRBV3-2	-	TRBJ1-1	ASSPGLTTPEAF
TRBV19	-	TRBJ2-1	ASAPQSRTPEQF
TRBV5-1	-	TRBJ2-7	ASSLDGRGYEQY
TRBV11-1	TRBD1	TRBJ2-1	ASKGGRGLYNEQF
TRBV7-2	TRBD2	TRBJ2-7	ASSLGTRYEQY
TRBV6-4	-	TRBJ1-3	ASSDSVGGGRKGNTIY
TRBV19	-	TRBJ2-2	ASRPGTMIGELF
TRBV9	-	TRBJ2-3	ASSTMGGIDTQY
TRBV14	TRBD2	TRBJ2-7	ASSSLGLAGVYEQY
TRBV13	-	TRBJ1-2	ASSSWDFFNYGYT
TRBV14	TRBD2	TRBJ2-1	ASSSWTSGYNEQF
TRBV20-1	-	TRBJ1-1	SASEGSGQTEAF
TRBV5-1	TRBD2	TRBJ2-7	ASSLGGSGSGEQY
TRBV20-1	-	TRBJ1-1	SASPQTEAF
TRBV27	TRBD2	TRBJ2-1	ASSLGLAAYNEQF
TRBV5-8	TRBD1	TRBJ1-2	ASSPRDSPNYGYT
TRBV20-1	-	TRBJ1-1	SAVGGTEAF
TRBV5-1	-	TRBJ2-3	ASSLEVGADGTDTQY
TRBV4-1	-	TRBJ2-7	ASSQGTGTRIAYEQY
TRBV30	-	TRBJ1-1	AWSVKPNTEAF
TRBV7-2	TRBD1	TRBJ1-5	ASSLQGYNQPQH
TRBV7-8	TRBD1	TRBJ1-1	ASSRDRGGTEAF
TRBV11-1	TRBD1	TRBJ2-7	ASSLGTGKSEQY
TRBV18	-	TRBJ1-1	ASSPGPRGTEAF
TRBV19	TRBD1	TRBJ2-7	ASSTRGTGVGLSYEQY
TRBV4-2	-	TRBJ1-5	ASSQDQSGLAGPQH
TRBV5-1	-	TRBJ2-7	ASSRLYGSYEQY
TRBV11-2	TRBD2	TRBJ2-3	ASSPRGSGVFTDTQY
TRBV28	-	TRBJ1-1	ASSLVQATKEAF
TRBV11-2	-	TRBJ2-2	ASSFEQNPLSTGELF
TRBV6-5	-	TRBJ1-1	ASTLGTSSNEAF
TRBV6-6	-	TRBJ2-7	ASSYSGGEQY
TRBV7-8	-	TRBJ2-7	ASSPPGELSYYEQY
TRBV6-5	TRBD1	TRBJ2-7	ASSRDRVTYEQY
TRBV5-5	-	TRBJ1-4	ASSFAQGTNEKLF
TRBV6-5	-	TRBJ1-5	ASIVDGWRNQPQH
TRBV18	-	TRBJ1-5	ASSHSGESNQPQH
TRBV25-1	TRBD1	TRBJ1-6	ASAGTGLNSPLH
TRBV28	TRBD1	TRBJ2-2	ASREIPQGDTGELF
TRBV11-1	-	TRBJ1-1	ASSPEARPNTEAF
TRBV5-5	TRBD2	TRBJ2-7	ASSHKQGLAETYEQY
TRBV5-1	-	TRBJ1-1	ASSLASGQLNTEAF